Shown below are 28 T cell receptor beta chains from a single sample sequenced in a study of blood T cell repertoires in COVID-19. Clones were sequenced by immunoSEQ multiplex PCR, and TCRdb holds only the in-frame ones, with some missing. The data contain about 90,000 clones, about 91% of them singletons. The sequenced material came from peripheral blood. All receptors derive from a human donor with active COVID-19. The donor label of this sample is uncertain.

The rearrangement links TRBV9 to TRBJ2-5, with 7 nucleotides matching TRBD1. V shed 0 bases, J shed 4 bases, and the junction held 0 bases outside the gene matches. CDR1 and CDR2 from the germline V gene are SGDLS and YYNGEE. The length of the CDR3 is 13 residues. The CDR3: CASSVGDRETQYF. In DNA form, the CDR3 reads TGTGCCAGCAGCGTAGGGGACAGAGAGACCCAGTACTTC.

This clone has more than one count but fewer than ten. V is TRBV6-5 and J is TRBJ2-2; the D is unclear. CDR1 and CDR2 from the germline V gene are MNHEY and SVGAGI. V was shortened by 11 bases and J by 3 bases, with 19 bases between the two germline ends. This CDR3 is built from 15 residues. The CDR3 DNA sequence: TGTGCCTCGCATTCACCCGAGCGATACACCGGGGAGCTGTTTTTT. As protein: CASHSPERYTGELFF.

The chain uses TRBV28 and TRBJ2-7; D perhaps matches TRBD1 (6 bases). The CDR3 is 11 amino acids. CDR1 and CDR2 (germline): MDHEN, SYDVKM. The V gene lost 8 bases and the J gene lost 3 bases, with 8 bases spanning the gap. The CDR3, as DNA: TGTGCCAGCCTGGACAGCTACGAGCAGTACTTC. Translating it yields CASLDSYEQYF.

This chain links TRBV27 with TRBJ1-5, with TRBD1 matching 9 bases. Trimming took 5 bases from V and 3 from J; bases not matched to a gene: 8. The germline gives CDR1 MNHEY, CDR2 SMNVEV (reference sequence). The CDR3 is made up of 16 amino acids. As DNA, the CDR3 is TGTGCCAGCAGTCCCGGACAGGGGTTAGACAATCAGCCCCAGCATTTT. Translated, it gives CASSPGQGLDNQPQHF.

The chain couples TRBV9 to TRBJ2-3; D is possibly TRBD2 (5 bases). The V end lost 3 bases, the J end lost 4 bases, and 15 bases lay between the germline ends. Germline loops: CDR1 SGDLS, CDR2 YYNGEE. This CDR3 contains 15 residues. The CDR3 here is CASSASLGPADTQYF. In DNA form, the CDR3 reads TGTGCCAGCAGCGCTAGCCTAGGCCCCGCAGATACGCAGTATTTT.

The CDR3 loop reads CASSQAGAGELFF. CDR3 sequence (DNA): TGTGCCAGCAGCCAAGCAGGGGCCGGGGAGCTGTTTTTT. The genes are TRBV3-1 (or the pseudogene TRBV3-2) and TRBJ2-2, with D possibly matching TRBD1 (6 bases). V was trimmed by 1 base and J by 6 bases, leaving 6 bases between them. The CDR3 has 13 residues. Germline V gives CDR1 LGHDT, CDR2 YNNKEL (reference sequence).

V is TRBV6-4 and J is TRBJ2-3, with a tentative D call TRBD2 (5 bases). V lost 6 bases and J lost 10, with 23 bases in between. This CDR3 is 15 amino acids long. Germline-derived CDR1 and CDR2 are MRHNA and SNTAGT. CDR3 in amino acids: CASSPTPDGIDPQYF. CDR3 sequence (DNA): TGTGCCAGCAGCCCGACCCCAGACGGGATTGATCCGCAGTATTTT.

The rearrangement links TRBV27 to TRBJ1-2; 12 bases line up with TRBD1. Per the germline V gene, CDR1 is MNHEY and CDR2 is SMNVEV (reference sequence). The ends lost 5 bases at V and 2 bases at J; junction bases unmatched: 3. CDR3 length equals 15 residues. CDR3 bases: TGTGCCAGCAGTCTCGGGACAGGGGGCAACTATGGCTACACCTTC. It encodes CASSLGTGGNYGYTF.

The rearrangement uses TRBV15 and TRBJ2-6; D is possibly TRBD2 (5 bases). This CDR3 has 15 amino acids. Germline V gene data show CDR1 as LNHNV and CDR2 as YYDKDF (reference sequence). Trimming took 4 bases from V and 8 from J, leaving 15 bases between them. DNA for the CDR3: TGTGCCACCAGCATCCCCGGATCGGGGACCAACGTCCTGACTTTC. It is translated as CATSIPGSGTNVLTF.

The rearrangement uses TRBV28 and TRBJ2-7; the D gene is possibly TRBD2 (5 bases). This CDR3 comprises 16 residues. Germline V CDR1 and CDR2: MDHEN, SYDVKM. The V end was cut by 6 bases, the J end by 0 bases, with 18 bases between. CDR3 bases: TGTGCCAGCAGCTCCACTTGGAGGCAGGCCTCCTACGAGCAGTACTTC. Its protein product is CASSSTWRQASYEQYF.

This clone showed up just once. This chain uses TRBV4-1 with TRBJ2-3, with TRBD2 identical over 7 bases. This CDR3 has 15 residues. Germline loops: CDR1 MGHRA, CDR2 YSYEKL. Losses at the gene ends were 1 base for V and 6 bases for J; bases not matched to a gene: 7. Here the CDR3 reads CASSQVGAGDDTQYF. DNA for the CDR3: TGCGCCAGCAGCCAAGTTGGGGCGGGGGACGATACGCAGTATTTT.

The chain combines TRBV6-6 with TRBJ2-7; TRBD2 is a possible D gene (7 bases). Germline V gene sequence: CDR1 MNHNY, CDR2 SVGAGI (reference sequence). V dropped 4 bases and J dropped 5 bases, with 15 bases sitting between them. The length of the CDR3 is 14 residues. The CDR3 region is CASSSFRGGDEQYF. CDR3 coding DNA: TGTGCCAGCAGTTCCTTTAGGGGGGGCGACGAGCAGTACTTC.

V gene TRBV15 combines with J gene TRBJ2-7; D is uncertain. Germline CDR1 and CDR2: LNHNV and YYDKDF (reference sequence). V was clipped by 6 bases and J by 3 bases, with 12 bases between them. The CDR3 runs 13 residues. CDR3 in DNA: TGTGCCACCAGTCCTGACATCCACTACGAGCAGTACTTC. Amino acids: CATSPDIHYEQYF.

The chain carries TRBV9 and TRBJ1-2; D is possibly TRBD1 (6 bases). CDR1 SGDLS and CDR2 YYNGEE come from the germline V gene. Trimming took off 0 bases at V and 4 bases at J, with 13 bases between the two ends. CDR3 length: 15 amino acids. As DNA, the CDR3 is TGTGCCAGCAGCGTAGAGGGGGAGGGAATCTATGGCTACACCTTC. Its protein product is CASSVEGEGIYGYTF.

This chain joins TRBV10-2 and TRBJ2-3; 10 positions match TRBD2. V shed 6 bases, J shed 2 bases, and the junction held 2 bases outside the gene matches. Germline V gene sequence: CDR1 WSHSY, CDR2 SAAADI. The CDR3 runs 14 residues. CDR3 region: CASRAGGLTDTQYF. The CDR3 DNA follows: TGCGCCAGCAGAGCGGGGGGGCTCACAGATACGCAGTATTTT.

The V gene is TRBV5-4, the J gene TRBJ2-7; 9 nucleotides align to TRBD2. V lost 3 bases to trimming and J lost 2 bases; unmatched junction nucleotides: 6. The germline gives CDR1 SGHNT, CDR2 YYREEE (reference sequence). The CDR3 contains 15 residues. This chain's CDR3 is CASSSGSGGTYEQYF. CDR3 DNA sequence: TGTGCCAGCAGCTCAGGTAGCGGGGGCACCTACGAGCAGTACTTC.

A few counts support this clone. This chain joins TRBV6-4 and TRBJ2-3, with 13 bases aligning to TRBD2. Per germline, CDR1 MRHNA and CDR2 SNTAGT. V dropped 2 bases and J dropped 4; count of bases not matched to a gene: 0. CDR3 length: 15 residues. The chain's CDR3 is CASSDTSGGADTQYF. DNA of the CDR3: TGTGCCAGCAGTGACACTAGCGGGGGGGCAGATACGCAGTATTTT.

This chain uses TRBV4-1 with TRBJ1-2; D may be TRBD1 (5 bases). From germline, CDR1 is MGHRA and CDR2 YSYEKL. The length of the CDR3 is 12 residues. V lost 5 bases and J lost 10, with 14 bases in between. CDR3: CASSAGWGDYTF. CDR3 in DNA: TGCGCCAGCAGCGCGGGGTGGGGCGACTACACCTTC.

V is TRBV6-1 and J is TRBJ2-7, with 10 bases fitting TRBD1. V lost 2 bases, J lost 7 bases, and 17 bases stayed unmatched. CDR1 MNHNS and CDR2 SASEGT come from the germline V gene. The CDR3 has 18 amino acids. CDR3 sequence: CASSEFNLGPTGGGEQYF. The DNA for the CDR3 is TGTGCCAGCAGTGAATTTAACCTGGGCCCGACAGGGGGCGGTGAGCAGTACTTC.

Only a few counts were recorded for this clone. The chain has TRBV27 and TRBJ1-6; TRBD1 might be the D (6 bases). The V gene's germline CDR1 is MNHEY and CDR2 SMNVEV (reference sequence). This CDR3 is 16 amino acids long. V was trimmed by 3 bases and J by 2 bases, leaving 11 bases between them. The CDR3 DNA follows: TGTGCCAGCAGTTTGGTCGGACAGACCTATAATTCACCCCTCCACTTT. Translating it yields CASSLVGQTYNSPLHF.

This rearrangement joins TRBV27 to TRBJ1-5; TRBD1 agrees at 9 bases. The V gene's germline CDR1 is MNHEY and CDR2 SMNVEV (reference sequence). The junction had 6 bases not matched to a gene; V was cut back by 5 bases and J by 4 bases. The CDR3 is made up of 15 amino acids. This chain's CDR3 is CASSQGTGRNQPQHF. CDR3 nucleotides: TGTGCCAGCAGTCAAGGGACAGGGAGGAATCAGCCCCAGCATTTT.

This sequence joins TRBV12-5 and TRBJ2-2; TRBD1 might be the D (6 bases). The V and J ends lost 1 base and 3 bases respectively, with 24 bases between them. There are 20 residues in the CDR3. Germline CDR1 reads LGHNT; CDR2 reads FRNRAP. CDR3 coding DNA: TGTGCTAGTGGTTTGGCCCCTCGGACAGCCACCCGTGAACACACCGGGGAGCTGTTTTTT. Translation gives CASGLAPRTATREHTGELFF.

The chain recombines TRBV11-2 with TRBJ2-7, with D perhaps matching TRBD1 (6 bases). V gave up 8 bases and J gave up 6 bases, with 20 bases separating them. There are 14 residues in the CDR3. The germline CDR1 and CDR2 sequences are SGHAT and FQNNGV. The CDR3 DNA reads TGTGCCAGCTGCCGGTCAACGGCAGGGGTCGAGCAGTACTTC. Its protein product is CASCRSTAGVEQYF.

This rearrangement joins TRBV5-1 to TRBJ1-4; D gene uncertain. The ends were cut back, 4 bases at V and 8 bases at J, with 12 bases in the middle. This CDR3 is 13 amino acids long. Per germline, CDR1 SGHRS and CDR2 YFSETQ. The CDR3 spells CASSAVVEEKLFF. The CDR3 coding sequence is TGCGCCAGCAGCGCCGTAGTAGAGGAAAAACTGTTTTTT.

V usage is TRBV2 and J usage is TRBJ2-5; a weak D match, TRBD1 (6 bases). V lost 10 bases and J 2 bases, leaving 20 bases between the germline ends. The CDR3 sequence is 15 residues long. In germline, CDR1 is SNHLY, CDR2 FYNNEI. CDR3 DNA: TGTGCCATCGGTCCGACAGGCACTCCACAAGAGACCCAGTACTTC. It specifies CAIGPTGTPQETQYF. The whole variable domain, remainder taken from reference TRBV2 and TRBJ2-5, is EPEVTQTPSHQVTQMGQEVILRCVPISNHLYFYWYRQILGQKVEFLVSFYNNEISEKSEIFDDQFSVERPDGSNFTLKIRSTKLEDSAMYFCAIGPTGTPQETQYFGPGTRLLVL.

The chain combines TRBV5-6 with TRBJ1-2; tentative D call: TRBD1 (6 bases). Germline CDR1 reads SGHDT; CDR2 reads YYEEEE. The V gene lost 0 bases and the J gene lost 7 bases, with 13 bases spanning the gap. This CDR3 comprises 14 residues. This CDR3 is CASSLGRGEGGYTF. CDR3 sequence (DNA): TGTGCCAGCAGCTTGGGCAGGGGAGAAGGTGGCTACACCTTC.

The chain is built from TRBV5-1 and TRBJ2-5, with 9 bases aligning to TRBD1. From germline, CDR1 is SGHRS and CDR2 YFSETQ. This CDR3 comprises 15 residues. V trimming: 0 bases; J trimming: 5 bases; junction bases outside the gene matches: 5. In DNA, the CDR3 is TGCGCCAGCAGCTTGGCGGGACAGGGAGGGGAGACCCAGTACTTC. Translating gives CASSLAGQGGETQYF.

This sequence joins TRBV10-3 and TRBJ1-1; the D is unclear. Trimming left V 6 bases short and J 4 bases short, with 12 bases between. The CDR3 sequence is 13 residues long. Germline-derived CDR1 and CDR2 are ENHRY and SYGVKD. For the CDR3, the DNA is TGTGCCATCAGGAATCGTCCGCGCACTGAAGCTTTCTTT. Protein product: CAIRNRPRTEAFF.